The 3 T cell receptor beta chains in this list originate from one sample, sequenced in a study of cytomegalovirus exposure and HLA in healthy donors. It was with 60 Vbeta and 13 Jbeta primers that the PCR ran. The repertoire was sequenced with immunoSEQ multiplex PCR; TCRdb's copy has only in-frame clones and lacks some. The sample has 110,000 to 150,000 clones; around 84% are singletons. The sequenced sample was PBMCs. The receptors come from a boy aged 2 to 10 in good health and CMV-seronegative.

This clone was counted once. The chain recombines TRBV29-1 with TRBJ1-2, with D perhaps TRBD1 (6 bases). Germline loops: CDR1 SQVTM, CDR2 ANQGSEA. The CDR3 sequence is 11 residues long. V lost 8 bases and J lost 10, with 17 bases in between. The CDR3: CSFVKGGVYTF. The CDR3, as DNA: TGCAGCTTTGTCAAGGGGGGGGTCTACACCTTC.

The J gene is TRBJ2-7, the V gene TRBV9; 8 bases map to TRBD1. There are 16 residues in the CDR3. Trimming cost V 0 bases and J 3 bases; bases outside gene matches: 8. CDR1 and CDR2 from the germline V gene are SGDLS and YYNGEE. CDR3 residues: CASSVGQGAIDYEQYF. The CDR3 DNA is TGTGCCAGCAGCGTAGGTCAGGGGGCAATTGACTACGAGCAGTACTTC.

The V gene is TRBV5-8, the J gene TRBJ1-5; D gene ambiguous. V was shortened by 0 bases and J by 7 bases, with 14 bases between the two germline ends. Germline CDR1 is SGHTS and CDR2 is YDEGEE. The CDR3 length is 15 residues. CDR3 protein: CASSLGQVSFQPQHF. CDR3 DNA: TGTGCCAGCAGCTTGGGGCAGGTCTCTTTCCAGCCCCAGCATTTT.